This T cell receptor beta chain was sequenced for a study of blood T cells in healthy people across ages. Alongside a J-beta primer mix, a sample-barcoded 5' primer served in a second PCR lasting roughly 7 to 12 cycles. Using its own MiXCR run on the 5' RACE reads, TCRdb lists one record per CDR3 protein. The sample contains 650,000 to 800,000 distinct CDR3 sequences, about 50% of which appear only once. The CDR3 loop spans 13 amino acids. Germline V gene data show CDR1 as SNHLY and CDR2 as FYNNEI. V was shortened by 7 bases and J by 0 bases, with 9 bases between the two germline ends. In this sample, this clonotype turned up many times.

Source material: blood. The gene calls are TRBV2 and TRBJ1-2; D unclear. The TCR was taken from a woman aged 80 or over in good health. CDR3 in amino acids: CASNGPPNYGYTF. CDR3 sequence (DNA): TGTGCCAGCAACGGGCCCCCTAACTATGGCTACACCTTC.